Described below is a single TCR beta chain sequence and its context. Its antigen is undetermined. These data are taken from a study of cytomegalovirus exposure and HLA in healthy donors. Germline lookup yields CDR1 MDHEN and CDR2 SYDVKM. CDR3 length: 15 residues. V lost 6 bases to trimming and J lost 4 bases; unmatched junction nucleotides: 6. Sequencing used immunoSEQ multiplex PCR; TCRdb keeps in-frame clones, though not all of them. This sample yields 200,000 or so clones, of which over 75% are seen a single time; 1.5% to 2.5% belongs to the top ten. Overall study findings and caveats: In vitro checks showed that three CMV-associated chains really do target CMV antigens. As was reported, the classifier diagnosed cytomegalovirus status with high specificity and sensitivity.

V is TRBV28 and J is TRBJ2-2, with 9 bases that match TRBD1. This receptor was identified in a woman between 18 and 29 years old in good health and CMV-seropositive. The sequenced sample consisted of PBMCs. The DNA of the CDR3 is TGTGCCAGCAGACCCGGGACAGGGATCACCGGGGAGCTGTTTTTT. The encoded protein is CASRPGTGITGELFF. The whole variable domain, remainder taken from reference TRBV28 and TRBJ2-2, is DVKVTQSSRYLVKRTGEKVFLECVQDMDHENMFWYRQDPGLGLRLIYFSYDVKMKEKGDIPEGYSVSREKKERFSLILESASTNQTSMYLCASRPGTGITGELFFGEGSRLTVL.